These 3 T cell receptor beta chains share one sample of origin, sequenced in a study of blood T cell repertoires in COVID-19. Repertoires were generated with immunoSEQ multiplex PCR, while TCRdb's copy carries only in-frame clones and drops some. The sample has roughly 95,000 clones, 84% seen once. The source material was peripheral blood. The receptors originated from a human donor in a cohort sampled during active COVID-19.

In DNA, the CDR3 is TGTGCCAGCAGTGACACAACTAGCGGGAGTGGTGAGCAGTTCTTC. Its protein is CASSDTTSGSGEQFF. J is TRBJ2-1 and V is TRBV25-1; 11 bases fit TRBD2. V trimming: 3 bases; J trimming: 9 bases; junction bases outside the gene matches: 7. The CDR3 has 15 amino acids. Germline CDR1 MGHDK, CDR2 SYGVNS.

The chain joins TRBV29-1 to TRBJ1-1; D is possibly TRBD1 (5 bases). Germline V gives CDR1 SQVTM, CDR2 ANQGSEA. The CDR3 length is 13 residues. With 6 bases removed from V and 2 bases from J, the gap between germline ends came to 13 bases. The CDR3, as DNA: TGCAGCGTAGAAAAACAGGTTAACACTGAAGCTTTCTTT. This sequence encodes CSVEKQVNTEAFF.

The table lists this clone with a count of one. This chain links TRBV5-1 with TRBJ1-4, with D tentatively TRBD1 (5 bases). The CDR3 is 16 amino acids. Germline CDR1 is SGHRS and CDR2 is YFSETQ. V lost 0 bases and J 7 bases, leaving 16 bases between the germline ends. The CDR3 is CASSLASSGGGEKLFF. CDR3 coding DNA: TGCGCCAGCAGCTTGGCCTCCTCGGGGGGTGGTGAAAAACTGTTTTTT.